These 18 T cell receptor beta chains originate from one sample sequenced in a study of CXCR3-negative and CXCR3-positive naive CD8 T cells. The study made its TRB cDNA libraries by 5' RACE, adding UMI labels. No DNA is given; TCRdb re-called the 5' RACE reads and lists each CDR3 protein once. Across 45,000 to 55,000 distinct CDR3 sequences, the top ten clones capture over 14% of the sample. Sequenced: memory CD8+ T cells from blood. Source of these receptors: a human donor in good health. Some clones in this sample may be carry-over from other donors' samples.

The gene calls are TRBV20-1 and TRBJ2-1; TCRdb gives TRBD1 as the D gene, but with no DNA this cannot be confirmed. The CDR3 runs 14 residues. Germline assignment: CDR1 DFQATT and CDR2 SNEGSKA (reference sequence). The CDR3 sequence is CSAGEADSYNEQFF.

The rearrangement joins TRBV20-1 to TRBJ1-5; lacking DNA, the TRBD1 call made by TCRdb goes unchecked. In germline, CDR1 is DFQATT, CDR2 SNEGSKA (reference sequence). CDR3 length equals 15 residues. CDR3 residues: CSAREQGRSNQPQHF.

The V and J genes are TRBV4-3 and TRBJ2-1. Germline V gives CDR1 LGHNA, CDR2 YSLEER. This CDR3 is built from 13 residues. Here the CDR3 reads CASSQEGFWEQFF.

The rearrangement joins TRBV7-3 to TRBJ2-1; TCRdb selects TRBD1, and the lack of DNA leaves this call unchecked. This CDR3 contains 17 residues. Germline CDR1 reads SGHTA; CDR2 reads FQGTGA. The CDR3 loop is CASSSGERGGQDNEQFF.

This chain joins TRBV29-1 and TRBJ1-2. The CDR3 extends over 13 amino acids. Germline-derived CDR1 and CDR2 are SQVTM and ANQGSEA. CDR3 sequence reads: CSVGPDGPYGYTF.

The chain recombines TRBV20-1 with TRBJ2-1; TCRdb reports TRBD1, a call that lacks DNA to check it against. The CDR3 extends over 14 amino acids. Germline loops: CDR1 DFQATT, CDR2 SNEGSKA (reference sequence). The CDR3 region is CSASGLGDYNEQFF.

The chain couples TRBV11-2 to TRBJ2-5; lacking DNA, the TRBD1 call made by TCRdb goes unchecked. The CDR3 runs 14 residues. Germline V gene data show CDR1 as SGHAT and CDR2 as FQNNGV. The CDR3 reads CASSSKNRGETQYF.

CDR3 protein: CASSLGLTYYEQYF. V is TRBV28 and J is TRBJ2-7; the D call from TCRdb, TRBD2, cannot be confirmed without DNA. The CDR3 has 14 amino acids. Germline V lookup: CDR1 MDHEN, CDR2 SYDVKM.

V is TRBV5-4 and J is TRBJ2-1; TCRdb lists TRBD1, though no DNA is available to test this call. Germline CDR1 reads SGHNT; CDR2 reads YYREEE (reference sequence). The CDR3 spans 15 residues. This CDR3 reads CASSSRDAGGNEQFF.

This CDR3 reads CSAPGGPLETQYF. The chain couples TRBV20-1 to TRBJ2-5; checking the TCRdb D call of TRBD2 is not possible without DNA. CDR3 size: 13 residues. Per the germline V gene, CDR1 is DFQATT and CDR2 is SNEGSKA (reference sequence).

The chain employs TRBV6-5 and TRBJ2-2; without DNA, the TCRdb call of TRBD1 cannot be checked. This CDR3 has 13 amino acids. The germline gives CDR1 MNHEY, CDR2 SVGAGI. The CDR3 region is CASSYGGAGELFF.

J is TRBJ2-7 and V is TRBV29-1; TCRdb picks TRBD1, but there is no DNA to check that call. Germline lookup yields CDR1 SQVTM and CDR2 ANQGSEA. The CDR3 has 15 amino acids. The CDR3 reads CSVVARGKTDYEQYF.

V usage is TRBV6-6 and J usage is TRBJ2-7. The CDR3 has 14 amino acids. Germline V gene data show CDR1 as MNHNY and CDR2 as SVGAGI (reference sequence). CDR3 sequence: CASSYGELSYEQYF.

The chain uses TRBV29-1 and TRBJ2-2. CDR3 length: 12 amino acids. Germline V gene data show CDR1 as SQVTM and CDR2 as ANQGSEA. The CDR3 reads CSVELDTGELFF.

J is TRBJ1-1 and V is TRBV14. CDR1 and CDR2 (germline): SGHDN, FVKESK. CDR3 length equals 15 residues. CDR3: CASRRIGRLNTEAFF.

The chain is built from TRBV28 and TRBJ2-7; TCRdb's D gene call, TRBD1, goes unchecked for lack of DNA. The CDR3 is 14 amino acids. CDR1 is MDHEN and CDR2 is SYDVKM in the germline V gene. CDR3 in amino acids: CASSFGRGPYEQYF.

The chain joins TRBV29-1 to TRBJ2-3; TCRdb designates TRBD1, a call that cannot be tested without DNA. CDR1 SQVTM and CDR2 ANQGSEA come from the germline V gene. The CDR3 loop spans 14 amino acids. This chain's CDR3 is CSVERGYGTDTQYF.

This chain joins TRBV6-5 and TRBJ1-5. Per germline, CDR1 MNHEY and CDR2 SVGAGI. This CDR3 has 13 amino acids. CDR3: CASSYRRDQPQHF.